The present T cell receptor beta chain was sequenced within a study of T cells after yellow fever vaccination. Study information: Some fractions had low cell numbers, and these were prepared with SMART-Seq v4 Ultra Low Input.

The sample holds a few counts of this clonotype. Whole-study results and caveats: Contamination by abundant bulk-population clonotypes could be present in FACS-sorted repertoires. Among all clonotypes, a small share was observed in both CD4 and CD8 compartments.

Losses at the gene ends were 6 bases for V and 4 bases for J; bases not matched to a gene: 5. The CDR3 is made up of 14 amino acids. Germline V gives CDR1 ENHRY, CDR2 SYGVKD. TCRdb re-called the 5' RACE reads with MiXCR, one entry per CDR3 protein. Among 96,000 or so distinct CDR3 sequences listed, over 8% were seen once. Sequenced material: CD8+ T cells not binding an NS4B(214-222) dextramer, sorted from PBMCs, taken roughly 14 days after the first yellow fever vaccination. The J gene is TRBJ2-7, the V gene TRBV10-3; 11 bases map to TRBD2. This TCR came from a man younger than 35 who received the YFV17D yellow fever vaccine. The CDR3 DNA is TGTGCCATCAGAATAGCGGGGGGGTTTTACGAGCAGTACTTC. Its protein product is CAIRIAGGFYEQYF.